This T cell receptor (beta chain) was identified during a study of shared clonotypes between healthy human individuals. Germline V lookup: CDR1 SGHAT, CDR2 FQNNGV. Trimming took off 8 bases at V and 0 bases at J, with 17 bases between the two ends. CDR3 length: 16 amino acids. Assay: immunoSEQ multiplex PCR; the TCRdb copy retains only in-frame clones and omits some. The data hold 2 million to 2.5 million clones, with approximately 95% observed a single time. The specimen was naive CD4+ T cells from PBMCs. Described subset: CD45RA+ positively selected. This TCR was recovered from a man aged 18 to 30 in good health. Some clones in this sample may be carry-over from other donors' samples. This chain connects TRBV11-2 to TRBJ2-1, with D hard to call. The CDR3 DNA reads TGTGCCAGCGGGGTGGGGTCCATAAGCTCCTACAATGAGCAGTTCTTC. Its protein is CASGVGSISSYNEQFF.